The source of this TCR beta chain is a study of T cells after yellow fever vaccination. Overall study context: SMART-Seq v4 Ultra Low Input prepared libraries from low-cell fractions.

TCRdb redid the calling of the 5' RACE reads with MiXCR, one entry per CDR3 protein. Of hundreds of thousands of distinct CDR3 sequences in the sample, 8.7% were seen once. Germline V gene sequence: CDR1 SGHRS, CDR2 YFSETQ. CDR3 length: 16 residues. V was pared by 4 bases and J by 5 bases, with 21 bases between. This clonotype was found many times. The material was PBMCs, obtained on the day of the first yellow fever vaccination. This clonotype was sampled from a man between 18 and 29 years old who received the YFV17D yellow fever vaccine. This chain joins TRBV5-1 and TRBJ2-5; D possibly corresponds to TRBD2 (7 bases). In DNA form, the CDR3 reads TGCGCCAGCAGCAGACTCCAGGGGAGGGAGCTGGAGACCCAGTACTTC. Amino acids: CASSRLQGRELETQYF.